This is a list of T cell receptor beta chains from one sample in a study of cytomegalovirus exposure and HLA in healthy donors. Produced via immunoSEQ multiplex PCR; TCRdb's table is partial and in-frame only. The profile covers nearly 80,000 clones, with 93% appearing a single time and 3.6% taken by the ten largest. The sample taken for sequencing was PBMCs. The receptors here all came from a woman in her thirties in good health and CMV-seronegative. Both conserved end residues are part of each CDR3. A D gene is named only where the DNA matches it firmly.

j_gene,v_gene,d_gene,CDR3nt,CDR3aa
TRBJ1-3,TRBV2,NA,TGTGCCAGCAGCGAACAGTCTACAGGGAATGGAAACACCATATATTTT,CASSEQSTGNGNTIYF
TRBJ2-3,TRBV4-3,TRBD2,TGCGCCAGCAGCCCTTACTCGACCGATTTGTCGACTAGCGGCACAGATACGCAGTATTTT,CASSPYSTDLSTSGTDTQYF
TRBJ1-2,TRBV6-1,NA,TGTGCCAGCAGTGGGCAGACTACACGGGGCTATGGCTACACCTTC,CASSGQTTRGYGYTF
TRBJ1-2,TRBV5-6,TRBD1,TGTGCCAGCAGCTTGACGACAGGGGTGGGCTATGGCTACACCTTC,CASSLTTGVGYGYTF
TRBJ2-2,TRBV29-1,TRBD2,TGCAGCGCCAAGGGACTAGCGGGAGGGATCGGGGAGCTGTTTTTT,CSAKGLAGGIGELFF
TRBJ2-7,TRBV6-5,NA,TGTGCCAGCAGTTACTTAGAGGCCGAGGCGGGCCGCGAGCAGTACTTC,CASSYLEAEAGREQYF
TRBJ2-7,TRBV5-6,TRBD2,TGTGCCAGCAGCCCAAAGAGCGGGAGGGCCTACGAGCAGTACTTC,CASSPKSGRAYEQYF
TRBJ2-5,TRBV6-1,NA,TGTGCCAGCAGTGTTAGGGGAGAGACCCAGTACTTC,CASSVRGETQYF
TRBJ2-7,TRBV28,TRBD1,TGTGCCAGCAGCCCCCCCCGGGGACAGGGCTACTACGAGCAGTACTTC,CASSPPRGQGYYEQYF
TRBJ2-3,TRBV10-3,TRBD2,TGTGCCATCAGTGAAACTAGCGGGGGGCTACGATACACAGATACGCAGTATTTT,CAISETSGGLRYTDTQYF